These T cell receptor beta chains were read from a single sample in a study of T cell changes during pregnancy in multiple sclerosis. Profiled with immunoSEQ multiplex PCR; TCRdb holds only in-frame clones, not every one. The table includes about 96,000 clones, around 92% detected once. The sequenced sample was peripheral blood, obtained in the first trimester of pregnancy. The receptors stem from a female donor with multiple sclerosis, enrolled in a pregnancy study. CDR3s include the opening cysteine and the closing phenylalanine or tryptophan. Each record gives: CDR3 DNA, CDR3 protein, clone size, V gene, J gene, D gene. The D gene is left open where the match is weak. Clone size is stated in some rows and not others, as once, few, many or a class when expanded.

cdr3_nt: TGTGCCAGCCTCTTTGGGGCTAATGAGCAGTTCTTC
cdr3_aa: CASLFGANEQFF
clone_size: .
v_call: TRBV6-1
j_call: TRBJ2-1
d_call: .

cdr3_nt: TGTGCCAGCAGTTACTCGGCTAGCGGGAGTATCGACATTCAGTACTTC
cdr3_aa: CASSYSASGSIDIQYF
clone_size: .
v_call: TRBV6-6
j_call: TRBJ2-4
d_call: TRBD2

cdr3_nt: TGTGCCAGTAGTAGTGGACTAGCGCTGCAGTTCTTC
cdr3_aa: CASSSGLALQFF
clone_size: .
v_call: TRBV19
j_call: TRBJ2-1
d_call: TRBD2

cdr3_nt: TGTGCCAGCAGTTCCCGACTAGCGGTCCCCACCGGGGAGCTGTTTTTT
cdr3_aa: CASSSRLAVPTGELFF
clone_size: .
v_call: TRBV28
j_call: TRBJ2-2
d_call: TRBD2

cdr3_nt: TGTGCCAGTAGTTTAAGAGCGGGACAGGGATTATACGAGCAGTACTTC
cdr3_aa: CASSLRAGQGLYEQYF
clone_size: .
v_call: TRBV19
j_call: TRBJ2-7
d_call: TRBD1

cdr3_nt: TGTGCCACCGCGACAGATACGCAGTATTTT
cdr3_aa: CATATDTQYF
clone_size: once
v_call: TRBV7-9
j_call: TRBJ2-3
d_call: .

cdr3_nt: TGTGCCACCAGCAGAGAGCGGGAGCAGTTCTTC
cdr3_aa: CATSREREQFF
clone_size: .
v_call: TRBV15
j_call: TRBJ2-1
d_call: .

cdr3_nt: TGTGCCAGCTCACCATTTAGCCTTTCGGGGGACGGCTATGGCTACACCTTC
cdr3_aa: CASSPFSLSGDGYGYTF
clone_size: once
v_call: TRBV18
j_call: TRBJ1-2
d_call: .

cdr3_nt: TGTGCCAGCAGCGGGGGCCTGCGAACTACCTCCTACAATGAGCAGTTCTTC
cdr3_aa: CASSGGLRTTSYNEQFF
clone_size: once
v_call: TRBV9
j_call: TRBJ2-1
d_call: .

cdr3_nt: TGTGCCAGTAGTATATTGGGGACAGGGGGCCTCAATGAGCAGTTCTTC
cdr3_aa: CASSILGTGGLNEQFF
clone_size: .
v_call: TRBV19
j_call: TRBJ2-1
d_call: TRBD1

cdr3_nt: TGCAGTGTCCGGAGCACAGATACGCAGTATTTT
cdr3_aa: CSVRSTDTQYF
clone_size: .
v_call: TRBV20-1
j_call: TRBJ2-3
d_call: .

cdr3_nt: TGTGCCAGCAGCCACACCTACGAGCAGTACTTC
cdr3_aa: CASSHTYEQYF
clone_size: .
v_call: TRBV7-9
j_call: TRBJ2-7
d_call: .

cdr3_nt: TGCAGCGTTGGTCCAGGGGAGACCCAGTACTTC
cdr3_aa: CSVGPGETQYF
clone_size: once
v_call: TRBV29-1
j_call: TRBJ2-5
d_call: .

cdr3_nt: TGTGCCAGCAGCGTAGCTGATAGCGAGTCCTACGAGCAGTACTTC
cdr3_aa: CASSVADSESYEQYF
clone_size: many
v_call: TRBV9
j_call: TRBJ2-7
d_call: .

cdr3_nt: TGCGCCAGCAGCGTTCCGGGACTAGCATCGGAGACCCAGTACTTC
cdr3_aa: CASSVPGLASETQYF
clone_size: .
v_call: TRBV5-1
j_call: TRBJ2-5
d_call: TRBD2

cdr3_nt: TGTGCCAGCAGCTTGGGCGGTAGCCACTACAATGAGCAGTTCTTC
cdr3_aa: CASSLGGSHYNEQFF
clone_size: .
v_call: TRBV5-8
j_call: TRBJ2-1
d_call: .

cdr3_nt: TGTGCCAGCAGCTTAGAGGCAGGGTTGAACACTGAAGCTTTCTTT
cdr3_aa: CASSLEAGLNTEAFF
clone_size: .
v_call: TRBV7-8
j_call: TRBJ1-1
d_call: .

cdr3_nt: TGTGCCAGCAGGGCGGCGAGGGGCAATCAGCCCCAGCATTTT
cdr3_aa: CASRAARGNQPQHF
clone_size: .
v_call: TRBV27
j_call: TRBJ1-5
d_call: .

cdr3_nt: TGTGCCAGCAGCTCGACAGCCGTTTACGAGCAGTACTTC
cdr3_aa: CASSSTAVYEQYF
clone_size: .
v_call: TRBV7-2
j_call: TRBJ2-7
d_call: .

cdr3_nt: TGCGCCAGCAGCTTCAGCGGGAGGGAGACCCAGTACTTC
cdr3_aa: CASSFSGRETQYF
clone_size: .
v_call: TRBV5-1
j_call: TRBJ2-5
d_call: TRBD2

cdr3_nt: TGCGCCAGCAGCTCCGACAGGGGGAACACTGAAGCTTTCTTT
cdr3_aa: CASSSDRGNTEAFF
clone_size: .
v_call: TRBV4-1
j_call: TRBJ1-1
d_call: TRBD1

cdr3_nt: TGTGCCAGCAGCTTAGTCGTTAGCAATGAGCAGTTCTTC
cdr3_aa: CASSLVVSNEQFF
clone_size: .
v_call: TRBV7-2
j_call: TRBJ2-1
d_call: .

cdr3_nt: TGTGCCAGCAGTTACTCGGAGAGCTCCTACGAGCAGTACTTC
cdr3_aa: CASSYSESSYEQYF
clone_size: .
v_call: TRBV6-5
j_call: TRBJ2-7
d_call: .

cdr3_nt: TGTGCCAGCCGACGGACAGGGTCCTCCTTGGTGACCGGGGAGCTGTTTTTT
cdr3_aa: CASRRTGSSLVTGELFF
clone_size: .
v_call: TRBV28
j_call: TRBJ2-2
d_call: TRBD1

cdr3_nt: TGTGCCAGCAGCCGTGGACAGGGGGCCGGGGAGCTGTTTTTT
cdr3_aa: CASSRGQGAGELFF
clone_size: .
v_call: TRBV4-2
j_call: TRBJ2-2
d_call: TRBD1

cdr3_nt: TGTGCCAGCAGTTTAAAGGGTCGCGGGCACGAGCAGTACTTC
cdr3_aa: CASSLKGRGHEQYF
clone_size: .
v_call: TRBV28
j_call: TRBJ2-7
d_call: .

cdr3_nt: TGTGCCAGTAGTATAGCCCTGGGGCAAATCATGAACACTGAAGCTTTCTTT
cdr3_aa: CASSIALGQIMNTEAFF
clone_size: .
v_call: TRBV19
j_call: TRBJ1-1
d_call: .

cdr3_nt: TGTGCCAGCAGCGTACACGCAGATAACTCCTACGAGCAGTACTTC
cdr3_aa: CASSVHADNSYEQYF
clone_size: .
v_call: TRBV9
j_call: TRBJ2-7
d_call: .

cdr3_nt: TGTGCCAGCAGTTCCCGTAATCCCTCCTACAATGAGCAGTTCTTC
cdr3_aa: CASSSRNPSYNEQFF
clone_size: few
v_call: TRBV27
j_call: TRBJ2-1
d_call: .